The TCR beta chain described here comes from a study of blood T cell repertoires in COVID-19. Methods used by the authors: Estimates of nucleated cell counts were drawn from the amplification of reference gene primers. Using immunoSEQ multiplex PCR, the repertoire was profiled, and TCRdb retains in-frame clones only, with some absent. V and J calls and clone size are given by that table; D and trimming were obtained from the DNA. Of 350,000 or so clones detected, around nine tenths appear once; the ten largest clones hold over 1%. Germline values: CDR1 MNHEY, CDR2 SVGAGI. The V segment lost 7 bases and the J segment 8 bases; nucleotides outside the gene matches: 10. The CDR3 totals 13 residues.

The J gene is TRBJ1-2, the V gene TRBV6-5, with 7 nucleotides matching TRBD1. Input material: PBMCs or T cells enriched from blood (not recorded which). The clonotype was recovered from a woman aged 25 to 39 who had been exposed to COVID-19. CDR3 in DNA: TGTGCCAGCATGCTTGGAGGGGGCTCAGGCTACACCTTC. Translated: CASMLGGGSGYTF.